This T cell receptor (beta chain) stems from a study of cytomegalovirus exposure and HLA in healthy donors. Study at large: From about 180 million T cells, an earlier analysis saw 100 million to 140 million unique TCR beta sequences.

About this clone: What it binds is not known.

Overall study findings and caveats: Several V segments, TRBV6-2 and TRBV6-3 among them, could not be told apart and were dropped. Under in vitro conditions, three CMV-associated chains were confirmed as specific for CMV antigens.

After removal of 7 bases from V and 9 bases from J, the junction contained 13 bases not matched to a gene. CDR1 and CDR2 (germline): SGHNT, YYREEE (reference sequence). The CDR3 length is 14 residues. PCR primers comprised 60 Vbeta and 13 Jbeta primers. As handled by the study authors: An analysis that came later counted 73 million or so unique TCR beta chains, about 10 million shared. TCRdb's copy holds only in-frame clones and misses some; the assay was immunoSEQ multiplex PCR. V, J and clone size reflect that table, while D and trimming were determined from the DNA. The sample has about 100,000 clones; approximately 79% are singletons.

V and J are TRBV5-4 and TRBJ2-1; 7 bases are a match to TRBD2. The sequence was obtained from a woman in her fifties or sixties in good health and CMV-seropositive. Sequenced input: PBMCs. The CDR3 region has the DNA TGTGCCAGCTCAGGCGGGAGCCCCCCCGGTGAGCAGTTCTTC. This translates into CASSGGSPPGEQFF.